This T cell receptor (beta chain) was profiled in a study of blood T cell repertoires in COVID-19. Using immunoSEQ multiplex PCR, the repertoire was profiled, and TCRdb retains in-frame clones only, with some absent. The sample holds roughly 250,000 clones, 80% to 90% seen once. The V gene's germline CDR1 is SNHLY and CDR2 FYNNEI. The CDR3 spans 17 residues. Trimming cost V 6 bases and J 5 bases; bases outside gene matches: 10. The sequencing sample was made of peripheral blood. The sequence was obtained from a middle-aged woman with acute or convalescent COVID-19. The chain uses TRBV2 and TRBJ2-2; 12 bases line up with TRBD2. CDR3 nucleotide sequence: TGTGCCAGCAGCAGCCTAGCGGGGGGGCTGGGGACCGGGGAGCTGTTTTTT. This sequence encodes CASSSLAGGLGTGELFF.